Listed below are T cell receptor beta chains from one sample, sequenced in a study of shared clonotypes between healthy human individuals. Using immunoSEQ multiplex PCR, the repertoire was profiled, and TCRdb retains in-frame clones only, with some absent. The table has approximately 2.5 million clones, 93% seen once. Sequencing was done on a sample of naive CD4+ T cells from PBMCs. The origin of the receptors is a man aged 18 to 30 in good health. Some clones in this sample may be carry-over from other donors' samples. Both conserved end residues are part of each CDR3. Fields, in order: CDR3 length, J gene, clone size, D gene, V gene, CDR3 protein, CDR3 DNA. The D gene is left open where the match is weak. For some rows the clone size is stated as once, few or many, or as a class when expanded; others skip it.

>14|TRBJ2-5|.|.|TRBV18
CASSRTTVQETQYF
TGTGCCAGCTCACGCACGACAGTCCAAGAGACCCAGTACTTC
>13|TRBJ2-3|once|.|TRBV2
CASSDGGHITQYF
TGTGCCAGCAGTGATGGTGGCCATATTACGCAGTATTTT
>11|TRBJ1-3|few|.|TRBV5-8
CASRQGNTIYF
TGTGCCAGCCGCCAAGGGAACACCATATATTTT
>12|TRBJ1-2|.|TRBD1|TRBV5-1
CASSLAQGARTF
TGCGCCAGCAGCTTGGCGCAGGGGGCCCGGACCTTC
>16|TRBJ1-1|.|TRBD1|TRBV28
CASSSIGTGGGTEAFF
TGTGCCAGCAGTTCGATCGGGACAGGGGGGGGGACTGAAGCTTTCTTT
>16|TRBJ2-2|.|.|TRBV7-2
CASSPVGGLNTGELFF
TGTGCCAGCAGCCCCGTGGGGGGGCTAAACACCGGGGAGCTGTTTTTT
>15|TRBJ1-5|.|.|TRBV2
CASSEEGQYNQPQHF
TGTGCCAGCAGTGAAGAGGGGCAATACAATCAGCCCCAGCATTTT
>13|TRBJ2-1|.|.|TRBV5-4
CASSHSYTNEQFF
TGTGCCAGCAGCCACTCATATACCAATGAGCAGTTCTTC
>12|TRBJ2-3|.|.|TRBV28
CASSSGLDTQYF
TGTGCCAGCAGTTCAGGGCTGGATACGCAGTATTTT
>13|TRBJ1-1|few|.|TRBV7-9
CASSREMNTEAFF
TGTGCCAGCAGCCGGGAGATGAACACTGAAGCTTTCTTT
>13|TRBJ2-3|.|.|TRBV30
CAWSLEYDGSQYF
TGTGCCTGGAGTTTGGAATACGACGGATCGCAGTATTTT
>14|TRBJ2-5|once|.|TRBV11-2
CATTPPQVTETQYF
TGTGCCACTACACCCCCACAGGTTACGGAGACCCAGTACTTC
>14|TRBJ1-5|.|.|TRBV28
CASRRLGSNQPQHF
TGTGCCAGTAGGAGGTTGGGGAGCAATCAGCCCCAGCATTTT
>15|TRBJ2-2|once|.|TRBV11-2
CASSLGQVNTGELFF
TGTGCCAGCAGCTTAGGGCAGGTCAACACCGGGGAGCTGTTTTTT
>16|TRBJ2-5|.|.|TRBV10-3
CAISEYSSYDQETQYF
TGTGCCATCAGTGAATATTCTAGTTACGACCAAGAGACCCAGTACTTC
>18|TRBJ2-7|.|TRBD2|TRBV5-1
CASSWVAGGPFAGYEQYF
TGCGCCAGCAGCTGGGTAGCGGGAGGGCCGTTTGCCGGCTACGAGCAGTACTTC
>11|TRBJ2-7|.|.|TRBV28
CASSLTGQQYF
TGTGCCAGCAGTTTAACCGGACAGCAGTACTTC
>17|TRBJ2-1|.|TRBD2|TRBV5-4
CASSLLAGGPLLQVQFF
TGTGCCAGCAGCTTGCTGGCGGGAGGGCCTTTGCTCCAAGTACAGTTCTTC
>15|TRBJ2-7|.|TRBD1|TRBV11-3
CASSFRSGQPYEQYF
TGTGCCAGCAGCTTCAGGTCGGGACAGCCCTACGAGCAGTACTTC
>14|TRBJ2-5|.|.|TRBV7-2
CASSALRGQETQYF
TGTGCCAGCAGCGCGCTGCGGGGCCAAGAGACCCAGTACTTC
>16|TRBJ1-4|.|.|TRBV5-1
CASSLVGAGSNEKLFF
TGCGCCAGCAGCTTGGTGGGGGCAGGGAGTAATGAAAAACTGTTTTTT
>15|TRBJ2-1|.|TRBD2|TRBV18
CASSLLAGEVNEQFF
TGTGCCAGCTCACTACTAGCGGGAGAGGTCAATGAGCAGTTCTTC
>17|TRBJ2-2|.|.|TRBV7-2
CASSLEGIAVLGGELFF
TGTGCCAGCAGCTTAGAGGGGATAGCGGTCTTGGGAGGGGAGCTGTTTTTT
>20|TRBJ1-5|.|TRBD1|TRBV5-1
CASRVSESRDRGREYQPQHF
TGCGCCAGCAGGGTCTCCGAGAGCCGGGACAGGGGGAGAGAGTATCAGCCCCAGCATTTT
>16|TRBJ1-3|.|.|TRBV7-6
CASSLEGKGSGNTIYF
TGTGCCAGCAGCTTAGAGGGGAAGGGCTCTGGAAACACCATATATTTT
>15|TRBJ2-7|.|TRBD1|TRBV2
CASSAGTGGAYEQYF
TGTGCCAGCAGTGCCGGGACAGGGGGGGCCTACGAGCAGTACTTC
>15|TRBJ1-3|.|TRBD1|TRBV6-1
CASKVGTGAGNTIYF
TGTGCCAGCAAGGTTGGGACAGGGGCCGGAAACACCATATATTTT
>15|TRBJ2-7|.|TRBD1|TRBV7-3
CASSPRGGTGYEQYF
TGTGCCAGCAGCCCCCGGGGAGGGACAGGGTACGAGCAGTACTTC
>15|TRBJ2-2|.|.|TRBV2
CASSMVLVGTGELFF
TGTGCCAGCAGTATGGTATTAGTTGGCACCGGGGAGCTGTTTTTT
>15|TRBJ2-1|once|TRBD2|TRBV28
CASGQLAVLRDEQFF
TGTGCCAGCGGGCAACTAGCGGTTCTTAGGGATGAGCAGTTCTTC
>16|TRBJ2-4|.|.|TRBV5-1
CASSLGGVVAKNIQYF
TGCGCCAGCAGCTTGGGAGGGGTGGTAGCCAAAAACATTCAGTACTTC
>15|TRBJ2-5|.|.|TRBV28
CASSLVGSRQETQYF
TGTGCCAGCAGTTTAGTAGGGTCGAGACAAGAGACCCAGTACTTC
>12|TRBJ2-5|.|.|TRBV30
CAWRAGGETQYF
TGTGCCTGGAGGGCAGGGGGGGAGACCCAGTACTTC
>14|TRBJ2-2|.|.|TRBV6-4
CASTATSNTGELFF
TGTGCCAGCACGGCTACTTCGAACACCGGGGAGCTGTTTTTT
>15|TRBJ2-7|.|.|TRBV5-1
CASSPEVGISYEQYF
TGCGCCAGCAGCCCCGAGGTCGGCATCTCCTACGAGCAGTACTTC
>16|TRBJ2-3|.|TRBD2|TRBV28
CASSSPTSGRTDTQYF
TGTGCCAGCAGTTCGCCCACTAGCGGGAGAACAGATACGCAGTATTTT
>15|TRBJ1-6|.|.|TRBV28
CASSLISVGNSPLHF
TGTGCCAGCAGTTTGATTTCAGTAGGGAATTCACCCCTCCACTTT
>14|TRBJ2-7|.|TRBD1|TRBV7-2
CASSPRPDRAEQYF
TGTGCCAGCAGCCCTCGACCGGACAGGGCCGAGCAGTACTTC
>12|TRBJ1-2|once|.|TRBV6-5
CASSARPYGYTF
TGTGCCAGCAGTGCCCGGCCTTATGGCTACACCTTC
>16|TRBJ1-2|.|.|TRBV6-5
CASSYSVRGANYGYTF
TGTGCCAGCAGTTACTCTGTTCGTGGGGCTAACTATGGCTACACCTTC
>13|TRBJ1-1|few|.|TRBV2
CASSERENTEAFF
TGTGCCAGCAGTGAAAGGGAGAACACTGAAGCTTTCTTT
>14|TRBJ2-7|.|TRBD1|TRBV7-3
CASSRTGTGAEQYF
TGTGCCAGCAGCCGAACCGGGACAGGGGCCGAGCAGTACTTC
>15|TRBJ2-3|.|.|TRBV7-9
CASSSRGGTPDTQYF
TGTGCCAGCAGCTCCAGGGGCGGGACGCCAGATACGCAGTATTTT
>14|TRBJ1-4|.|.|TRBV28
CASSSDRRSGKLFF
TGTGCCAGCAGTTCAGACAGGAGGAGTGGTAAACTGTTTTTT
>16|TRBJ2-3|once|TRBD1|TRBV19
CASSITGTVGTDTQYF
TGTGCCAGTAGTATAACGGGGACAGTGGGCACAGATACGCAGTATTTT
>12|TRBJ2-5|.|.|TRBV7-8
CASSPRAETQYF
TGTGCCAGCAGCCCCCGGGCTGAGACCCAGTACTTC
>14|TRBJ1-5|.|TRBD1|TRBV6-1
CASSPQTGYQPQHF
TGTGCCAGCAGTCCTCAGACAGGGTATCAGCCCCAGCATTTT
>17|TRBJ2-4|.|TRBD2|TRBV9
CASSVDYSGVGENIQYF
TGTGCCAGCAGCGTAGATTATAGCGGGGTGGGGGAAAACATTCAGTACTTC
>16|TRBJ2-1|.|.|TRBV5-4
CASSPSMASSYNEQFF
TGTGCCAGCAGCCCGAGCATGGCGAGCTCCTACAATGAGCAGTTCTTC
>16|TRBJ2-3|.|TRBD2|TRBV18
CASSPGTSGTTDTQYF
TGTGCCAGCTCGCCAGGGACTAGCGGGACCACAGATACGCAGTATTTT
>13|TRBJ1-5|.|.|TRBV11-2
CASSLIQGQPQHF
TGTGCCAGCAGCTTAATTCAGGGTCAGCCCCAGCATTTT
>15|TRBJ2-3|.|.|TRBV5-1
CASSLRRGRTDTQYF
TGCGCCAGCAGCTTGCGACGGGGGCGCACAGATACGCAGTATTTT
>14|TRBJ2-1|.|TRBD1|TRBV7-2
CASRAGQGFDEQFF
TGTGCCAGCAGGGCGGGACAGGGGTTCGATGAGCAGTTCTTC